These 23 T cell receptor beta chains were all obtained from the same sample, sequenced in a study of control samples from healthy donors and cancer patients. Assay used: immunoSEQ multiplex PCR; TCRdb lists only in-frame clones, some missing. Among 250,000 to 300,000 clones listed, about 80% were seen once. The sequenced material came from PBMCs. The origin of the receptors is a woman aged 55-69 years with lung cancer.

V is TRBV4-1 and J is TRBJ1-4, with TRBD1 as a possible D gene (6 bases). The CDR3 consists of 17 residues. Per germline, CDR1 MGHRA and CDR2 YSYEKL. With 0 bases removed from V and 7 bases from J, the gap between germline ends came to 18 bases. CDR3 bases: TGCGCCAGCAGCCAAGATGGGTTCAGGGGCACTGGTGAAAAACTGTTTTTT. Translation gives CASSQDGFRGTGEKLFF.

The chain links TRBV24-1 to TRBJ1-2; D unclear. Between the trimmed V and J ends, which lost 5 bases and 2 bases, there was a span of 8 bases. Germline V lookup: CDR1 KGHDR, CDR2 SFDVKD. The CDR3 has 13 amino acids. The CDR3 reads CATSVGRNYGYTF. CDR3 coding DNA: TGTGCCACCAGTGTCGGCCGGAACTATGGCTACACCTTC.

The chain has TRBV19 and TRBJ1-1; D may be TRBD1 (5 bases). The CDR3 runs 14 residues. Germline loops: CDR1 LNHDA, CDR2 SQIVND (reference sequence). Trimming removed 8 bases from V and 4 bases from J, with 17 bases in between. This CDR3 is CASHLGQGFTEAFF. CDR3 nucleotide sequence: TGTGCCAGTCATCTTGGGCAGGGTTTCACTGAAGCTTTCTTT.

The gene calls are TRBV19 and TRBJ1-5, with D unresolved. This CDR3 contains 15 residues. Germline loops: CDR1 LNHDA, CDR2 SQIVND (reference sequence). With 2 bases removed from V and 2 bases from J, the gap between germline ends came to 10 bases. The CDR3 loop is CASSITSSGNQPQHF. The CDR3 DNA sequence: TGTGCCAGTAGTATAACGTCTTCGGGCAATCAGCCCCAGCATTTT.

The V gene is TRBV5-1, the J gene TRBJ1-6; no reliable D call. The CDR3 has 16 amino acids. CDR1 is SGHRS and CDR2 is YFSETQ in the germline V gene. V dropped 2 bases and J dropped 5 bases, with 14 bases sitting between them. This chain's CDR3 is CASSLAAASDNSPLHF. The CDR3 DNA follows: TGCGCCAGCAGCTTAGCAGCGGCGAGTGATAATTCACCCCTCCACTTT.

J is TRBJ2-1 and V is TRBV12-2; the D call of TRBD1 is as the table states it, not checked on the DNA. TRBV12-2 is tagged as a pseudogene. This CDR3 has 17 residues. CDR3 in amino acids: CASRPCLRGATYNEQFF. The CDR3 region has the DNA TGTGCAAGTCGTCCCTGTCTCAGGGGGGCGACCTACAATGAGCAGTTCTTC.

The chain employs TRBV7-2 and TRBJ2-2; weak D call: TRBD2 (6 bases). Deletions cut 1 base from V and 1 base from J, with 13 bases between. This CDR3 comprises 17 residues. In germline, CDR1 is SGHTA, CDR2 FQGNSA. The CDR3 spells CASSLGRGRGNTGELFF. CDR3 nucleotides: TGTGCCAGCAGCTTAGGGAGGGGACGGGGGAACACCGGGGAGCTGTTTTTT. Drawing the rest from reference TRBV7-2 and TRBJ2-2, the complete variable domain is GAGVSQSPSNKVTEKGKDVELRCDPISGHTALYWYRQSLGQGLEFLIYFQGNSAPDKSGLPSDRFSAERTGGSVSTLTIQRTQQEDSAVYLCASSLGRGRGNTGELFFGEGSRLTVL.

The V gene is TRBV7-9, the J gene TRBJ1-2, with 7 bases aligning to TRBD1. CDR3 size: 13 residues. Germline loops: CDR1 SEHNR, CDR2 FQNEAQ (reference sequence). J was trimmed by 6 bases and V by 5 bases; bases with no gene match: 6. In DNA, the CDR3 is TGTGCCAGCAGCCAAGGGACAGCTCATGGCTACACCTTC. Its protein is CASSQGTAHGYTF.

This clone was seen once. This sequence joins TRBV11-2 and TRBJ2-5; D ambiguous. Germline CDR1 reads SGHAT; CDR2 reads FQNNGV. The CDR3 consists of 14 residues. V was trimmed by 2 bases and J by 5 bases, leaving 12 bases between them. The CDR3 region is CASSLFVVSETQYF. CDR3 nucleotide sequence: TGTGCCAGCAGCTTATTTGTGGTCTCCGAGACCCAGTACTTC.

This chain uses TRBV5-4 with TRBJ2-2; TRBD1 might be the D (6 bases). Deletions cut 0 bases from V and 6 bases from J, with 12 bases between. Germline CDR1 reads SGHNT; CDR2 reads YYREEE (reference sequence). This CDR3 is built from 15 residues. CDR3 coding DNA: TGTGCCAGCAGCTTGGCAGGGGCGATCGCCGGGGAGCTGTTTTTT. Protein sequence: CASSLAGAIAGELFF. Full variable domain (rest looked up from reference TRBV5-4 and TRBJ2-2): ETGVTQSPTHLIKTRGQQVTLRCSSQSGHNTVSWYQQALGQGPQFIFQYYREEENGRGNFPPRFSGLQFPNYSSELNVNALELDDSALYLCASSLAGAIAGELFFGEGSRLTVL.

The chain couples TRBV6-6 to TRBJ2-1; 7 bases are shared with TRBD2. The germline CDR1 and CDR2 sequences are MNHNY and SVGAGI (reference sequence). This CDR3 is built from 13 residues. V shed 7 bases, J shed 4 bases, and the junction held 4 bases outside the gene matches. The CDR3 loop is CASNPGRYNEQFF. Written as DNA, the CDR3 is TGTGCCAGCAACCCCGGGAGGTACAATGAGCAGTTCTTC.

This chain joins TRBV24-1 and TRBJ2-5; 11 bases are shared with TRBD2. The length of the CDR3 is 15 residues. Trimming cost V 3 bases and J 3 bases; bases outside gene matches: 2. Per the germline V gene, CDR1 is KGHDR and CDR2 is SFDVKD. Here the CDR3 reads CATSDGTSGKETQYF. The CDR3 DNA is TGTGCCACCAGTGATGGGACTAGCGGTAAAGAGACCCAGTACTTC.

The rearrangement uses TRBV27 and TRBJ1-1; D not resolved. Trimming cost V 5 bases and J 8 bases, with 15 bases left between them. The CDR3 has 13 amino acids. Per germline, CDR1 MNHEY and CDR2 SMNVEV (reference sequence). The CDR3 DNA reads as TGTGCCAGCAGTGCCAACTTCGGACCGGAAGCTTTCTTT. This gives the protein CASSANFGPEAFF.

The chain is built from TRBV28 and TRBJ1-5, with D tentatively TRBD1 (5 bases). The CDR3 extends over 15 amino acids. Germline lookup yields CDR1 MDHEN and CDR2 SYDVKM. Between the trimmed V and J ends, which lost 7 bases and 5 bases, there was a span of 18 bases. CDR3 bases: TGTGCCAGCACCCCGCTCGGGGGGTTCGATCAGCCCCAGCATTTT. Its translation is CASTPLGGFDQPQHF.

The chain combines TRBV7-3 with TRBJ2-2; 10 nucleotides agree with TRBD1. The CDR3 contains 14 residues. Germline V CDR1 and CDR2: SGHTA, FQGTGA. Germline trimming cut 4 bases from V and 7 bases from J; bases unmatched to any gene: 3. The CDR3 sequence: CASSSRTGGGELFF. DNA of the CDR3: TGTGCCAGCAGCTCCCGGACAGGGGGCGGGGAGCTGTTTTTT.

The CDR3: CSASRPSTDTQYF. CDR3 sequence (DNA): TGCAGTGCTAGTCGGCCTAGCACAGATACGCAGTATTTT. The chain employs TRBV20-1 and TRBJ2-3; D unresolved. The CDR3 runs to 13 residues. V was trimmed by 3 bases and J by 0 bases, leaving 7 bases between them. Germline values: CDR1 DFQATT, CDR2 SNEGSKA (reference sequence).

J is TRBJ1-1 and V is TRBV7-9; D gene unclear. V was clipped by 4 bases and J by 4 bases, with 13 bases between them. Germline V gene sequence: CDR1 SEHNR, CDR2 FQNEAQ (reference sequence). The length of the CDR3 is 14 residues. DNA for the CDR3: TGTGCCAGCAGCTCGGACCCGGTCAGCACTGAAGCTTTCTTT. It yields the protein CASSSDPVSTEAFF.

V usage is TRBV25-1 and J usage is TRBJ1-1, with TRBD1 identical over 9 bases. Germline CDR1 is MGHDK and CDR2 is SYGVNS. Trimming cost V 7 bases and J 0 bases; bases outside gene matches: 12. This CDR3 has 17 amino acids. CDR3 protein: CASILRRDRDLNTEAFF. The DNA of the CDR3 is TGTGCCAGCATCCTGAGGCGGGACAGGGACCTGAACACTGAAGCTTTCTTT.

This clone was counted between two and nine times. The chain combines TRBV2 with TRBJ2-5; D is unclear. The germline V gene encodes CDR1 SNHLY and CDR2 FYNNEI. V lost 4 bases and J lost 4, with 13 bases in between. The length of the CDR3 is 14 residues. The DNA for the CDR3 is TGTGCCAGCAGTGTCGGGCCAGTAGGAGAGACCCAGTACTTC. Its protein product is CASSVGPVGETQYF.

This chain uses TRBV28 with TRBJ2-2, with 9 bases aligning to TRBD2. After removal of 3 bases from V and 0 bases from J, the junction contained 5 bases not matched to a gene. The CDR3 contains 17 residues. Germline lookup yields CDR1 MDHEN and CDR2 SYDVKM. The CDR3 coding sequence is TGTGCCAGCAGTTTCTGGGCTAGCGGGACGAACACCGGGGAGCTGTTTTTT. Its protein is CASSFWASGTNTGELFF.

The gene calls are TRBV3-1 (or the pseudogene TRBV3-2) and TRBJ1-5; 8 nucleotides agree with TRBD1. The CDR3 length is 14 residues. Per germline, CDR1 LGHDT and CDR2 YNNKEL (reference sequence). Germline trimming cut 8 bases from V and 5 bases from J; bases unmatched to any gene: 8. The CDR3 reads CASSLGQGHQPQHF. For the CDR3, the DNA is TGTGCCAGCTCTCTCGGACAGGGTCATCAGCCCCAGCATTTT.

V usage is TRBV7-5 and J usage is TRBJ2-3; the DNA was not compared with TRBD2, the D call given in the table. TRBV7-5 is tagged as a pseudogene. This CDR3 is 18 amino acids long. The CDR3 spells CVRSPRAPTSGNTDTQYF. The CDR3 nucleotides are TGTGTCAGAAGCCCCAGAGCCCCCACTAGCGGGAACACAGATACGCAGTATTTT.

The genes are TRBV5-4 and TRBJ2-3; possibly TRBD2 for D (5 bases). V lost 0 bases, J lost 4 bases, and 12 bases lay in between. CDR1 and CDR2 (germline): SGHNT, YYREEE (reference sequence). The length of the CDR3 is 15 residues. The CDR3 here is CASSLEGPGADTQYF. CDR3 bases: TGTGCCAGCAGCTTGGAAGGCCCCGGGGCAGATACGCAGTATTTT.